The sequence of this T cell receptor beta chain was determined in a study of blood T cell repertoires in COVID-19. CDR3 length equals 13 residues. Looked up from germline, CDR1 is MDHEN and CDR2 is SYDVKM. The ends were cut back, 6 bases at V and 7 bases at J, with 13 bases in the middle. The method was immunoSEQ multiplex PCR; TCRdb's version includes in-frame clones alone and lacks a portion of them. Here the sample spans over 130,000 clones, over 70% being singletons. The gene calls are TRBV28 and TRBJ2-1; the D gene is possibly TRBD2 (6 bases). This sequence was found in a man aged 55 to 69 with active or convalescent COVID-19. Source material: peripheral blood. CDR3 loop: CASRVGGENEQFF. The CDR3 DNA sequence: TGTGCCAGCAGAGTTGGCGGGGAGAATGAGCAGTTCTTC.